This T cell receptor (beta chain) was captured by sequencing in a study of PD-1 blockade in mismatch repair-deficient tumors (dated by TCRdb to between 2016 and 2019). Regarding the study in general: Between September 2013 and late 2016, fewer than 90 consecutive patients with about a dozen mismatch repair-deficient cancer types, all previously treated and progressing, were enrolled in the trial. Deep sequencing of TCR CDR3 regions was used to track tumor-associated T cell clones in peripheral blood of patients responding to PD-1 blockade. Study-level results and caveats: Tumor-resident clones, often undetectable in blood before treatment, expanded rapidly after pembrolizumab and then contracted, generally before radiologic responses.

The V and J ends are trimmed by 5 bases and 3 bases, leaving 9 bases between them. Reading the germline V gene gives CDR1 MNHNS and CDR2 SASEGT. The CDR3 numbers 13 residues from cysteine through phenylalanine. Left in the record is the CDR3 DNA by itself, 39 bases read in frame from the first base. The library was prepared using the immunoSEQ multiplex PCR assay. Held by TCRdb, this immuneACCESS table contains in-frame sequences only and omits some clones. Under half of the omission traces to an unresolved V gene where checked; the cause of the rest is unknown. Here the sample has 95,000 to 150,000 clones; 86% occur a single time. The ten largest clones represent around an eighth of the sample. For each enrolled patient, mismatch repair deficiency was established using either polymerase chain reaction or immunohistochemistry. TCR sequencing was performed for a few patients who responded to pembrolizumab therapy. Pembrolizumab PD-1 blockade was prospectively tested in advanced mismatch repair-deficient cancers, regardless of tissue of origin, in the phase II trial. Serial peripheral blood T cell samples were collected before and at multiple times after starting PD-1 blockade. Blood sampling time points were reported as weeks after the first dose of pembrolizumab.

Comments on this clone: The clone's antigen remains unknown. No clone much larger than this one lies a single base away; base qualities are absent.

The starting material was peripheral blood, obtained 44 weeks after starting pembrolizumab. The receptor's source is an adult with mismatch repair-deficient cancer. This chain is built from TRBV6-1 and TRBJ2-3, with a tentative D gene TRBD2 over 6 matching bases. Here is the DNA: TGTGCCAGCAGTTGGAGGGAGACAGATACGCAGTATTTT. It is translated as CASSWRETDTQYF.